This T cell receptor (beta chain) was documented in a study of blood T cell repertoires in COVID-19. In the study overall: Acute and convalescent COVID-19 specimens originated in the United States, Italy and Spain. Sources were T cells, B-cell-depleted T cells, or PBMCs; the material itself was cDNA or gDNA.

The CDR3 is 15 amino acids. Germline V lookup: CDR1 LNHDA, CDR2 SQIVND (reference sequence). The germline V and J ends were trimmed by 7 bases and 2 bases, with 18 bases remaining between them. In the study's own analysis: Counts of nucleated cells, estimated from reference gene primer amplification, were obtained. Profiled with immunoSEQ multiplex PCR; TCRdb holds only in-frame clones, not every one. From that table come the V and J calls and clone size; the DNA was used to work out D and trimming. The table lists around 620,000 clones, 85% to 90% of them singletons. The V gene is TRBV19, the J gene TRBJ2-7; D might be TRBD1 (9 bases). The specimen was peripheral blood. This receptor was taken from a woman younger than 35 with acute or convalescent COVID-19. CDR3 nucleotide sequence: TGTGCCAGTAACCGGGGGGGGACAGGGACCTACGAGCAGTACTTC. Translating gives CASNRGGTGTYEQYF.